Listed below are T cell receptor beta chains from one sample, sequenced in a study of CD4 T cells in relation to SARS-CoV-2 and coronaviruses. Sequencing used immunoSEQ multiplex PCR; TCRdb keeps in-frame clones, though not all of them. The profile shows under 20,000 clones, roughly three quarters of them singletons. The antigens of these receptors remain unknown. Sequencing used CD4+ T cells from PBMCs, cultured in vitro. These receptors were collected from a human donor in good health. Each CDR3 is given with its conserved first and last residue. The order of the fields is clone size, V gene, J gene, D gene, CDR3 DNA, CDR3 protein. D genes are given only for firm matches. Expanded clones get a size class; other rows say once, few or many, or leave the size out.

clone_size: NA; v_call: TRBV5-1; j_call: TRBJ1-6; d_call: NA; cdr3_nt: TGCGCCAGCAGGGGCTTTGTACAGGGAAATTCACCCCTCCACTTT; cdr3_aa: CASRGFVQGNSPLHF
clone_size: NA; v_call: TRBV7-9; j_call: TRBJ2-7; d_call: NA; cdr3_nt: TGTGCCAGCAGCCATTATGGAAGTAGGACAGAAACCTACGAGCAGTACTTC; cdr3_aa: CASSHYGSRTETYEQYF
clone_size: NA; v_call: TRBV6-7; j_call: TRBJ1-1; d_call: TRBD1; cdr3_nt: TGTGCCAGCAGTTATTTCCCCCGGACAGGGGGCCCGTTGAACACTGAAGCTTTCTTT; cdr3_aa: CASSYFPRTGGPLNTEAFF
clone_size: NA; v_call: TRBV5-6; j_call: TRBJ2-3; d_call: NA; cdr3_nt: TGTGCCAGCAGCTCCAATTTAGGGGGGGGGCCAGGTGATACGCAGTATTTT; cdr3_aa: CASSSNLGGGPGDTQYF
clone_size: NA; v_call: TRBV5-1; j_call: TRBJ1-1; d_call: NA; cdr3_nt: TGCGCCAGCAGCTTGCAGGGCACTGAAGCTTTCTTT; cdr3_aa: CASSLQGTEAFF
clone_size: NA; v_call: TRBV15; j_call: TRBJ1-4; d_call: TRBD1; cdr3_nt: TGTGCCACCAGCAGAGATTATCATACAGGGGCTCAATCAGCAACTAATGAAAAACTGTTTTTT; cdr3_aa: CATSRDYHTGAQSATNEKLFF
clone_size: NA; v_call: TRBV10-3; j_call: TRBJ1-2; d_call: NA; cdr3_nt: TGTGCCATCAGTGAGCGGCCTCAGGGAGAGTATGGCTACACCTTC; cdr3_aa: CAISERPQGEYGYTF
clone_size: few; v_call: TRBV30; j_call: TRBJ1-5; d_call: NA; cdr3_nt: TGTGCCTGGAGTGGAGGGAGCAATCAGCCCCAGCATTTT; cdr3_aa: CAWSGGSNQPQHF
clone_size: NA; v_call: TRBV7-2; j_call: TRBJ2-6; d_call: NA; cdr3_nt: TGTGCCAGCAGCTCGGTGGGGAGGTCTGGGGCCAACGTCCTGACTTTC; cdr3_aa: CASSSVGRSGANVLTF
clone_size: once; v_call: TRBV7-8; j_call: TRBJ2-5; d_call: TRBD2; cdr3_nt: TGTGCCAGCAGCAGCGGACTAGCGGGGGGCTCCCCTATTGAAGAGACCCAGTACTTC; cdr3_aa: CASSSGLAGGSPIEETQYF
clone_size: NA; v_call: TRBV19; j_call: TRBJ2-5; d_call: NA; cdr3_nt: TGTGCCAGTAGTTGGGCAGGGACCTCTCAAGAGACCCAGTACTTC; cdr3_aa: CASSWAGTSQETQYF
clone_size: NA; v_call: TRBV2; j_call: TRBJ1-5; d_call: TRBD1; cdr3_nt: TGTGCCAGCAGTGTTAGGACAGGGGTAGTTCAGCCCCAGCATTTT; cdr3_aa: CASSVRTGVVQPQHF